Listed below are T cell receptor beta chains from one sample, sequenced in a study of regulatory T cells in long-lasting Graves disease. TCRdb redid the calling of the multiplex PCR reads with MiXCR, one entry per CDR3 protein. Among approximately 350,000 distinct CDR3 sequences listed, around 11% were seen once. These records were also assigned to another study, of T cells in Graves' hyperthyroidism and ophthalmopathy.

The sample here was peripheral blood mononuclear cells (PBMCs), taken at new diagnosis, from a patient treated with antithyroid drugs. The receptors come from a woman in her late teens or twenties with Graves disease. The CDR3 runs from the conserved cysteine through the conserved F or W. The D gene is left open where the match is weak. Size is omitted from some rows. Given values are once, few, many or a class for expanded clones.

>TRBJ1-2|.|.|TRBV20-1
TGCAGTGCCAGGGACATAGGGTCTCCTATCACCTTC
CSARDIGSPITF
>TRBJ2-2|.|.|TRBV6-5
TGTGCCAGCAGTTACGACCCAGGGGCCGACGCGAACACCGGGGAGCTGTTTTTT
CASSYDPGADANTGELFF
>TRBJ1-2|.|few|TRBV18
TGTGCCAGCTCAGACACGGACATGTATGGCTACACCTTC
CASSDTDMYGYTF
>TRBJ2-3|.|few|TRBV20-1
TGCAGTGCTAGTAAAGCGGGTTTTGTTATGAGCACAGATACGCAGTATTTT
CSASKAGFVMSTDTQYF
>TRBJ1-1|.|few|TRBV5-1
TGCGCCAGCAGCTTGGACCTGACGGGGAACACTGAAGCTTTCTTT
CASSLDLTGNTEAFF
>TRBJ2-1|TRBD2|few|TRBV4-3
TGCGCCAGCAACCTGGGACTAGCGGGGAGTCCAACCTACAATGAGCAGTTCTTC
CASNLGLAGSPTYNEQFF
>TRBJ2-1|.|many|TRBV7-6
TGTGCCAGCAGCCATCAAACTAATCTCGTCCAAAGCTCCTACAATGAGCAGTTCTTC
CASSHQTNLVQSSYNEQFF
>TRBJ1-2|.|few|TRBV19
TGTGCCAGTAAGATGCGAGGACCCAACTATGGCTACACCTTC
CASKMRGPNYGYTF
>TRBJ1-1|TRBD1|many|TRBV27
TGTGCCAGCAGTTTGCACCGGGACAGGTCGAACACTGAAGCTTTCTTT
CASSLHRDRSNTEAFF
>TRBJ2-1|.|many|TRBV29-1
TGCAGCGTTGAAGATTTAGTGGGTGAGCAGTTCTTC
CSVEDLVGEQFF
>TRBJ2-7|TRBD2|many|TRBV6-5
TGTGCCAGCAGTTACTCGAACGGAGGGACTAGCGGGAACTACGAGCAGTACTTC
CASSYSNGGTSGNYEQYF
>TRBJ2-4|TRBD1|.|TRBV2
TGTGCCAGCAGCATGATTGAGGGGGCCCTCAAAAACATTCAGTACTTC
CASSMIEGALKNIQYF
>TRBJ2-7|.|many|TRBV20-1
TGCAGTGCTAGAGATGTAGGTAGCGTGGCCTACGAGCAGTACTTC
CSARDVGSVAYEQYF
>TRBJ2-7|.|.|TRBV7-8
TGTGCCAGCAGCCCCTCACATCAGCCTGAGCAGTACTTC
CASSPSHQPEQYF
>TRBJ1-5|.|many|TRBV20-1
TGCAGTGCTAGCCCCCTTTCCCCTAGGGAGCCCCAGCATTTT
CSASPLSPREPQHF
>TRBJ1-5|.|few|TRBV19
TGTGCCAGTAGTATACCCGGGAGAAGCAATCAGCCCCAGCATTTT
CASSIPGRSNQPQHF
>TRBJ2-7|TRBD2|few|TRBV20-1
TGCAGTGCTAGAGGGCCGACTAGCGCCCTTTTCTACGAGCAGTACTTC
CSARGPTSALFYEQYF
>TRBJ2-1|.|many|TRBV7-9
TGTGCCAGCAGCATCCGGACTAACTACTCCTACAATGAGCAGTTCTTC
CASSIRTNYSYNEQFF
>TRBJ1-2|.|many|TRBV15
TGTGCCACCAGCAGAGATCTTGGAACGGGCCGAATACAGGGCTACACCTTC
CATSRDLGTGRIQGYTF
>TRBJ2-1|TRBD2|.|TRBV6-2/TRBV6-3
TGTGCCAGCAGAAAAACGGGACTAGCGGAGTACAATGAGCAGTTCTTC
CASRKTGLAEYNEQFF
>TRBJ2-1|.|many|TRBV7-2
TGTGCCAGCAGCTTATATAGCGGTGGGGTCCGGTCCTACAATGAGCAGTTCTTC
CASSLYSGGVRSYNEQFF
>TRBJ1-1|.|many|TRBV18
TGTGCCAGCTCACCTGGGAGGGCTGAAGCTTTCTTT
CASSPGRAEAFF
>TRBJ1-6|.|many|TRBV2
TGTGCCAGCAGAGGGAGGGATTCACCCCTCCACTTT
CASRGRDSPLHF
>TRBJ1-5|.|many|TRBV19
TGTGCCAGTAGTATAGTGGTTCACCAACCCCAGCATTTT
CASSIVVHQPQHF
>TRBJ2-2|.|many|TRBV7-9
TGTGCCAGCAGCCGTATGGGCAACACCGGGGAGCTGTTTTTT
CASSRMGNTGELFF
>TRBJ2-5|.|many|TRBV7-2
TGTGCCAGCAGCTTAGAGGGACCGGCTGCGGAGACCCAGTACTTC
CASSLEGPAAETQYF